The source of this TCR beta chain is a study of OX40 agonist ivuxolimab in advanced cancers. General study findings and limits: In CD8+ T cells, expanded clones were on average more numerous than in CD4+. In the 0.1-3.0 mg/kg groups, partial responders showed among the lowest expansion.

Sequenced by immunoSEQ multiplex PCR; TCRdb stores in-frame clones only, minus some. The table shows fewer than 85,000 clones, with 90% occurring only once. As regards this clone: Antigen unknown.

Trimming removed 5 bases from V and 5 bases from J, with 14 bases in between. CDR1 and CDR2 from the germline V gene are MDHEN and SYDVKM. There are 14 residues in the CDR3. This clonotype originated in an adult with an advanced solid tumor such as melanoma, head and neck, liver or kidney cancer. The chain combines TRBV28 with TRBJ2-3; D gene ambiguous. Sequencing used CD4+ or CD8+ T cells sorted from blood, obtained in a trial of the OX40 agonist ivuxolimab. The CDR3 sequence is CASSPPRLVDTQYF. CDR3 coding DNA: TGTGCCAGCAGTCCCCCCAGACTGGTAGATACGCAGTATTTT. Using reference TRBV28 and TRBJ2-3 for the parts outside the CDR3, the full variable domain is DVKVTQSSRYLVKRTGEKVFLECVQDMDHENMFWYRQDPGLGLRLIYFSYDVKMKEKGDIPEGYSVSREKKERFSLILESASTNQTSMYLCASSPPRLVDTQYFGPGTRLTVL.